This T cell receptor beta chain derives from a study of blood T cell repertoires in COVID-19. The overall study: From the United States, Italy and Spain came samples of acute and convalescent COVID-19. T cells, B-cell-depleted T cells, or PBMCs provided the cDNA or gDNA that served as material.

The germline V and J ends were trimmed by 0 bases and 2 bases, with 10 bases remaining between them. This CDR3 is 15 amino acids long. Germline V CDR1 and CDR2: SGHAT, FQNNGV. Sequencing used immunoSEQ multiplex PCR; TCRdb keeps in-frame clones, though not all of them. Of fewer than 200,000 clones listed, around four fifths are singletons. Sequenced material: PBMCs or T cells enriched from blood (not recorded which). The receptor comes from a woman in her forties or fifties who had recovered from COVID-19. V gene TRBV11-2 combines with J gene TRBJ2-5; the D is unclear. The CDR3: CASSLDVFRQETQYF. The CDR3 nucleotides read TGTGCCAGCAGCTTAGATGTTTTTCGTCAAGAGACCCAGTACTTC.